The TCR beta chain under discussion was sequenced for a study of blood T cell repertoires in COVID-19. Study-level information: Material from acute and convalescent COVID-19 was sourced from the United States, Italy and Spain.

The authors' processing: Quantification of nucleated cells was approximated via reference gene primer amplification. Sequencing used immunoSEQ multiplex PCR; TCRdb keeps in-frame clones, though not all of them. Clone size and the V and J calls come from that table; the DNA yielded D and trimming. The sample has about 200,000 clones, about nine tenths seen once. Participants spanned ages about 18 to 100 years and resided in some 22 US areas. CDR3 length: 15 amino acids. Germline V gene lookup returns CDR1 LNHDA and CDR2 SQIVND (reference sequence). V lost 6 bases and J 4 bases, leaving 16 bases between the germline ends.

The rearrangement uses TRBV19 and TRBJ2-1; D possibly corresponds to TRBD2 (5 bases). Sequences were obtained from PBMCs or T cells enriched from blood (not recorded which). This TCR derives from a young woman who had recovered from COVID-19. CDR3 amino acids: CASRTTEAGYNEQFF. The CDR3 DNA reads TGTGCCAGTAGAACCACGGAGGCGGGTTACAATGAGCAGTTCTTC.